This T cell receptor (beta chain) was recovered during a study of cytomegalovirus exposure and HLA in healthy donors. Regarding this clone: Its specificity is not known.

PCR was performed using 60 Vbeta and 13 Jbeta primers. Only in-frame clones appear in the TCRdb table, and some are missing; sequencing was by immunoSEQ multiplex PCR. Of around 140,000 clones listed, 75% to 90% are singletons. General study results and limits: In vitro confirmation showed three CMV-associated chains to be CMV antigen specific. In an earlier analysis, in under 700 donors, most V segments appeared productive either ~87% or ~30% of the time.

The sequencing input was PBMCs. The clonotype comes from a man aged 35-49 years in good health and CMV-seronegative.

In DNA, the CDR3 is TGTGCCAGCAGCTTAGCCGGGGCCTACGAGCAGTACTTC. Translating gives CASSLAGAYEQYF. This rearrangement joins TRBV7-2 to TRBJ2-7, with D possibly TRBD2 on 5 matching bases. This CDR3 is 13 amino acids long. Deletions cut 0 bases from V and 2 bases from J, with 5 bases between. Germline V gene data show CDR1 as SGHTA and CDR2 as FQGNSA.